Below, 25 T cell receptor beta chains from the same sample are listed, as sequenced in a study of cytomegalovirus exposure and HLA in healthy donors. PCR involved 60 Vbeta and 13 Jbeta primers. Only in-frame clones appear in the TCRdb table, and some are missing; sequencing was by immunoSEQ multiplex PCR. Among approximately 220,000 clones listed, over 80% were seen once. Specimen: PBMCs. These receptors originate from a boy between 2 and 10 years old in good health and CMV-seronegative.

Regarding this clone: A read error may account for a junction end that differs from germline. The chain links TRBV29-1 to TRBJ2-7; D might be TRBD2 (6 bases). Per germline, CDR1 SQVTM and CDR2 ANQGSEA. CDR3 length equals 11 residues. The CDR3 loop reads CSVAQEGRQCF. The CDR3 nucleotides are TGCAGCGTTGCTCAGGAGGGGAGGCAGTGCTTC.

V usage is TRBV9 and J usage is TRBJ1-1, with 8 bases fitting TRBD1. The germline gives CDR1 SGDLS, CDR2 YYNGEE. J lost 5 bases, V lost 3 bases, and 6 bases had no gene match. The CDR3 has 14 amino acids. The CDR3 nucleotides are TGTGCCAGCAGCGCGGACAGGGCGACGACTGAAGCTTTCTTT. Amino acids: CASSADRATTEAFF.

This chain connects TRBV5-4 to TRBJ1-6, with 10 bases identical to TRBD1. V was clipped by 3 bases and J by 8 bases; unmatched bases: 5. Germline V gene lookup returns CDR1 SGHNT and CDR2 YYREEE (reference sequence). CDR3 length equals 15 residues. The CDR3 is CASSSGQGRDSPLHF. The CDR3 DNA reads TGTGCCAGCAGCTCGGGACAGGGGAGAGATTCACCCCTCCACTTT.

The chain recombines TRBV6-6 with TRBJ1-2; no definite D call. The germline CDR1 and CDR2 sequences are MNHNY and SVGAGI (reference sequence). This CDR3 spans 15 amino acids. The V and J ends lost 6 bases and 2 bases respectively, with 16 bases between them. CDR3 loop: CASSRGGRRNYGYTF. In DNA form, the CDR3 reads TGTGCCAGCAGCCGTGGAGGCAGGAGAAACTATGGCTACACCTTC.

The V and J genes are TRBV5-1 and TRBJ2-2; TRBD1 agrees at 10 bases. This CDR3 has 16 residues. With V trimmed by 0 bases and J by 7 bases, 6 bases remained unmatched. Per the germline V gene, CDR1 is SGHRS and CDR2 is YFSETQ. The CDR3 is CASSLGQGAVVGELFF. Written as DNA, the CDR3 is TGCGCCAGCAGCTTGGGACAGGGGGCCGTCGTCGGGGAGCTGTTTTTT.

The J gene is TRBJ2-7, the V gene TRBV5-5; 8 bases map to TRBD1. Germline assignment: CDR1 SGHKS and CDR2 YYEKEE (reference sequence). The CDR3 runs to 14 residues. V dropped 1 base and J dropped 6; count of bases not matched to a gene: 6. DNA of the CDR3: TGTGCCAGCAGCTTGTGGCAGGGGGCTCGCGAGCAGTACTTC. Its protein product is CASSLWQGAREQYF.

The rearrangement joins TRBV7-6 to TRBJ2-5, with D maybe TRBD2 (5 bases). Germline V lookup: CDR1 SGHVS, CDR2 FNYEAQ. The CDR3 length is 14 residues. Trimming left V 8 bases short and J 1 base short, with 14 bases between. Here the CDR3 DNA reads TGTGCCAGCGGGAGCGGCTACTCCCAAGAGACCCAGTACTTC. Amino acids: CASGSGYSQETQYF.

On this clone: Germline and junction disagree at one end, which may indicate a read error. The chain combines TRBV7-9 with TRBJ2-6; TRBD1 aligns across 7 bases. This CDR3 has 17 residues. CDR1 is SEHNR and CDR2 is FQNEAQ in the germline V gene (reference sequence). The CDR3 DNA reads as TGTTCCAGCAGCTCTACGGACAGGAGCTCTGGGGCCAACGTCCTGACTTTC. This codes for CSSSSTDRSSGANVLTF. Filled out from reference TRBV7-9 and TRBJ2-6, the complete variable domain reads DTGVSQNPRHKITKRGQNVTFRCDPISEHNRLYWYRQTLGQGPEFLTYFQNEAQLEKSRLLSDRFSAERPKGSFSTLEIQRTEQGDSAMYLCSSSSTDRSSGANVLTFGAGSRLTVL.

The CDR3 bases are TGTGCCAGCAGCTTAGACGGGAGGGCGACAGATACGCAGTATTTT. Amino acids: CASSLDGRATDTQYF. This sequence joins TRBV7-9 and TRBJ2-3; 8 bases match TRBD2. The V segment lost 1 base and the J segment 3 bases; nucleotides outside the gene matches: 3. The germline gives CDR1 SEHNR, CDR2 FQNEAQ (reference sequence). CDR3 size: 15 residues.

This CDR3 reads CASLSTGFQGEAFF. CDR3 in DNA: TGTGCCAGCCTATCAACGGGTTTTCAGGGGGAAGCTTTCTTT. This chain joins TRBV6-5 and TRBJ1-1, with D maybe TRBD1 (6 bases). Germline V lookup: CDR1 MNHEY, CDR2 SVGAGI. There are 14 residues in the CDR3. Trimming took off 8 bases at V and 8 bases at J, with 21 bases between the two ends.

V usage is TRBV9 and J usage is TRBJ1-1; TRBD1 is a possible D gene (6 bases). Germline-derived CDR1 and CDR2 are SGDLS and YYNGEE. The CDR3 extends over 16 amino acids. Trimming pared 0 bases from V and 0 bases from J, leaving 12 bases between. The CDR3 region is CASSVGLTGMNTEAFF. The CDR3 DNA sequence: TGTGCCAGCAGCGTAGGACTTACAGGGATGAACACTGAAGCTTTCTTT.

The rearrangement links TRBV6-5 to TRBJ1-5; 7 bases agree with TRBD1. Germline CDR1 and CDR2: MNHEY and SVGAGI. Trimming removed 5 bases from V and 5 bases from J; junction bases left unmatched: 3. The CDR3 has 13 amino acids. CDR3 sequence reads: CASSHRGDQPQHF. The CDR3 nucleotides are TGTGCCAGCAGTCACAGGGGCGATCAGCCCCAGCATTTT.

V and J are TRBV6-5 and TRBJ1-2; tentative D call: TRBD1 (6 bases). This CDR3 spans 14 amino acids. V was trimmed by 0 bases and J by 6 bases, leaving 11 bases between them. Germline values: CDR1 MNHEY, CDR2 SVGAGI. The CDR3 spells CASSYSAHRDGYTF. The CDR3 DNA sequence: TGTGCCAGCAGTTACTCGGCCCACAGGGATGGCTACACCTTC.

This sequence joins TRBV7-6 and TRBJ1-2; TRBD1 is a possible D gene (6 bases). CDR1 and CDR2 (germline): SGHVS, FNYEAQ. This CDR3 region has 13 residues. V was clipped by 5 bases and J by 2 bases, with 9 bases between them. CDR3 bases: TGTGCCAGCAGCGCAGGGGAGAACTATGGCTACACCTTC. This codes for CASSAGENYGYTF.

This chain connects TRBV6-1 to TRBJ2-3; 7 positions agree with TRBD2. Trimming cost V 3 bases and J 2 bases; bases outside gene matches: 5. Germline V gene data show CDR1 as MNHNS and CDR2 as SASEGT. CDR3 length: 15 amino acids. CDR3 nucleotides: TGTGCCAGCAGTGAGCTAGCGGCCCTCACAGATACGCAGTATTTT. This gives the protein CASSELAALTDTQYF.

The chain joins TRBV5-4 to TRBJ2-7; 7 bases are a match to TRBD1. CDR3 length: 13 residues. Germline V gives CDR1 SGHNT, CDR2 YYREEE (reference sequence). Trimming removed 1 base from V and 6 bases from J; junction bases left unmatched: 4. CDR3 DNA: TGTGCCAGCAGCTTGAAGACAGGGACCGAGCAGTACTTC. Translated: CASSLKTGTEQYF.

This chain links TRBV10-3 with TRBJ2-2; no reliable D call. V was trimmed by 10 bases and J by 3 bases, leaving 21 bases between them. The CDR3 extends over 16 amino acids. From germline, CDR1 is ENHRY and CDR2 SYGVKD. CDR3 bases: TGTGCCACCAGCGTTATGGGCCCTCGAGACACCGGGGAGCTGTTTTTT. It encodes CATSVMGPRDTGELFF.

The J gene is TRBJ2-2, the V gene TRBV5-4, with 10 bases that match TRBD2. The CDR3 has 16 amino acids. Germline V gene sequence: CDR1 SGHNT, CDR2 YYREEE (reference sequence). Trimming at V came to 4 bases and at J to 4 bases, leaving 7 bases not matched to a gene. In DNA, the CDR3 is TGTGCCAGCAGCCCACGCACTAGCGGGGTCACCGGGGAGCTGTTTTTT. This encodes CASSPRTSGVTGELFF.

The chain combines TRBV6-5 with TRBJ2-1; 9 nucleotides agree with TRBD2. Looked up from germline, CDR1 is MNHEY and CDR2 is SVGAGI. Trimming at V came to 6 bases and at J to 0 bases, leaving 3 bases not matched to a gene. The CDR3 consists of 15 residues. CDR3 in amino acids: CASRYSGSSYNEQFF. The CDR3 DNA reads as TGTGCCAGCAGATATAGCGGGAGCTCCTACAATGAGCAGTTCTTC.

The CDR3 spells CASSLTVPGGSHEQYF. The CDR3 DNA follows: TGTGCCAGCAGTTTAACAGTTCCGGGCGGGAGTCACGAGCAGTACTTC. The chain links TRBV27 to TRBJ2-7; TRBD2 matches at 7 bases. V lost 2 bases and J lost 5; bases outside the gene matches: 12. The CDR3 loop spans 16 amino acids. Germline assignment: CDR1 MNHEY and CDR2 SMNVEV (reference sequence).

The chain is built from TRBV30 and TRBJ2-3, with 10 nucleotides matching TRBD2. Germline V gene sequence: CDR1 GTSNPN, CDR2 SVGIG (reference sequence). Trimming at V came to 4 bases and at J to 3 bases, leaving 1 base not matched to a gene. CDR3 length: 13 amino acids. DNA for the CDR3: TGTGCCTGGACTAGCGGGGGAACAGATACGCAGTATTTT. Amino acids: CAWTSGGTDTQYF. Variable domain in full (rest from reference TRBV30 and TRBJ2-3): SQTIHQWPATLVQPVGSPLSLECTVEGTSNPNLYWYRQAAGRGLQLLFYSVGIGQISSEVPQNLSASRPQDRQFILSSKKLLLSDSGFYLCAWTSGGTDTQYFGPGTRLTVL.

This clone was counted once. The chain uses TRBV29-1 and TRBJ2-5, with 14 bases fitting TRBD2. V dropped 6 bases and J dropped 11; count of bases not matched to a gene: 8. Germline V gene sequence: CDR1 SQVTM, CDR2 ANQGSEA. The CDR3 is 13 amino acids. The CDR3 is CSVLTSGGGEQYF. CDR3 bases: TGCAGCGTGCTGACTAGCGGGGGGGGAGAGCAGTACTTC.

This clone has just a few counts. The V gene is TRBV5-1, the J gene TRBJ2-2; tentatively, D is TRBD1 (6 bases). Germline lookup yields CDR1 SGHRS and CDR2 YFSETQ. Trimming pared 0 bases from V and 2 bases from J, leaving 11 bases between. The length of the CDR3 is 16 residues. The CDR3 sequence: CASSLGGGQNTGELFF. The CDR3 nucleotides are TGCGCCAGCAGCTTGGGTGGGGGACAAAACACCGGGGAGCTGTTTTTT.

This clone was found once. The CDR3 loop is CASGQTNYEQYF. CDR3 coding DNA: TGTGCCAGCGGACAGACCAACTACGAGCAGTACTTC. The rearrangement links TRBV27 to TRBJ2-7; TRBD1 might be the D (6 bases). This CDR3 has 12 residues. With 8 bases removed from V and 3 bases from J, the gap between germline ends came to 11 bases. Per germline, CDR1 MNHEY and CDR2 SMNVEV (reference sequence).

This clone appeared once. V and J are TRBV7-9 and TRBJ2-5, with D possibly being TRBD2 (5 bases). The V gene's germline CDR1 is SEHNR and CDR2 FQNEAQ (reference sequence). The CDR3 spans 16 residues. Deletions cut 1 base from V and 5 bases from J, with 17 bases between. The CDR3 spells CASSLVASRPRETQYF. CDR3 nucleotide sequence: TGTGCCAGCAGCTTAGTGGCTAGCCGGCCCCGGGAGACCCAGTACTTC. Supplemented by reference TRBV7-9 and TRBJ2-5, the full variable domain reads DTGVSQNPRHKITKRGQNVTFRCDPISEHNRLYWYRQTLGQGPEFLTYFQNEAQLEKSRLLSDRFSAERPKGSFSTLEIQRTEQGDSAMYLCASSLVASRPRETQYFGPGTRLLVL.